Sequencing of this T cell receptor beta chain was carried out in a study of blood T cell repertoires in COVID-19. Study in general: Samples of COVID-19 (acute and convalescent) were obtained from the United States, Italy and Spain.

The protocol was immunoSEQ multiplex PCR, while the TCRdb copy is restricted to in-frame clones and leaves out a portion. The data show roughly 300,000 clones, roughly 83% seen once. This CDR3 region has 15 residues. The germline CDR1 and CDR2 sequences are SGHTA and FQGNSA. After removal of 6 bases from V and 5 bases from J, the junction contained 12 bases not matched to a gene. The sequence came from a human donor with COVID-19, enrolled during active disease. The donor label of this sample is uncertain. Sequenced material: peripheral blood. This chain links TRBV7-2 with TRBJ2-5; TRBD2 agrees at 7 bases. The DNA for the CDR3 is TGTGCCAGCAGTTTTGGGCGGCTGCGGGGGGAGACCCAGTACTTC. As protein: CASSFGRLRGETQYF. Drawing the rest from reference TRBV7-2 and TRBJ2-5, the complete variable domain is GAGVSQSPSNKVTEKGKDVELRCDPISGHTALYWYRQSLGQGLEFLIYFQGNSAPDKSGLPSDRFSAERTGGSVSTLTIQRTQQEDSAVYLCASSFGRLRGETQYFGPGTRLLVL.